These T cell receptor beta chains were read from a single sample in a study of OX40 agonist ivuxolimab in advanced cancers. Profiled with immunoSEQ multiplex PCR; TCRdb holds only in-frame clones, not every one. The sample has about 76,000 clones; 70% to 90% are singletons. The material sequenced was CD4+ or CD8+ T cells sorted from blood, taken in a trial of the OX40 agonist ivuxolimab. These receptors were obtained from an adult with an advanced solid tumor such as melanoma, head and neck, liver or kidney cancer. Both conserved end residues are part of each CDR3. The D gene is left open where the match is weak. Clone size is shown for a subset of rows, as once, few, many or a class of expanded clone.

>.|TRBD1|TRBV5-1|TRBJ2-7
CASREGQGGYEQYF
TGCGCCAGCAGGGAAGGACAGGGAGGCTACGAGCAGTACTTC
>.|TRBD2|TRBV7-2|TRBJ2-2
CASSLVSLAGGTGELFF
TGTGCCAGCAGCTTAGTCAGTCTAGCGGGGGGCACCGGGGAGCTGTTTTTT
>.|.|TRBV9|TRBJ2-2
CASSPRRTSAGELFF
TGTGCCAGCAGCCCCCGTCGGACCTCGGCCGGGGAGCTGTTTTTT
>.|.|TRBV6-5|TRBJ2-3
CASNRQGPNTQYF
TGTGCCAGCAATCGGCAGGGACCAAATACGCAGTATTTT
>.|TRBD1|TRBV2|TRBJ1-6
CASILQGGGNSPLHF
TGTGCCAGCATCTTACAGGGGGGAGGTAATTCACCCCTCCACTTT
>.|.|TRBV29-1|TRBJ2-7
CSVLRRSRGSYEQYF
TGCAGCGTCCTAAGACGGAGCCGGGGCTCCTACGAGCAGTACTTC
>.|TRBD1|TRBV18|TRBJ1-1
CASSPGQDTEAFF
TGTGCCAGCTCACCAGGACAGGACACTGAAGCTTTCTTT
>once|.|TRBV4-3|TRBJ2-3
CASSQGVGGRGVDTQYF
TGCGCCAGCAGCCAAGGGGTTGGGGGCAGGGGAGTAGATACGCAGTATTTT
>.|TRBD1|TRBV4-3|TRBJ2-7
CASSQENRGYEQYF
TGCGCCAGCAGCCAAGAAAACAGGGGCTACGAGCAGTACTTC
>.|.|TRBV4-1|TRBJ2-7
CASSQAPGWGNYEQYF
TGCGCCAGCAGCCAAGCCCCGGGTTGGGGCAACTACGAGCAGTACTTC
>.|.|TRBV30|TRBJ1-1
CAWRALTEAFF
TGTGCCTGGAGAGCACTCACTGAAGCTTTCTTT
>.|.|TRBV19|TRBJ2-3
CASNSPGAGGTDTQYF
TGTGCCAGTAACTCCCCCGGGGCAGGGGGCACAGATACGCAGTATTTT
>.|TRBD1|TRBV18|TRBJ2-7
CASSRGQGYEQYF
TGTGCCAGCTCTCGAGGACAGGGCTACGAGCAGTACTTC
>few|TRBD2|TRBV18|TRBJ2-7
CASSPRTGGSYEQYF
TGTGCCAGCTCACCACGAACGGGGGGATCCTACGAGCAGTACTTC
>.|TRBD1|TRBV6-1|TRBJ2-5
CASSTQGTGKETQYF
TGTGCCAGCAGTACCCAAGGGACAGGTAAAGAGACCCAGTACTTC
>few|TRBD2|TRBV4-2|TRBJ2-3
CASSQAPLAGGPDTQYF
TGTGCCAGCAGCCAAGCCCCGCTAGCGGGGGGGCCAGATACGCAGTATTTT
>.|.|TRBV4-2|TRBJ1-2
CASSQAGDTNYGYTF
TGTGCCAGCAGCCAAGCCGGAGATACTAACTATGGCTACACCTTC
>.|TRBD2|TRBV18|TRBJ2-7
CASSSGLAGAKNSYEQYF
TGTGCCAGCTCATCGGGACTAGCGGGGGCGAAGAACTCCTACGAGCAGTACTTC
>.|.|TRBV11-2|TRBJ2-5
CASSFSRGEETQYF
TGTGCCAGCAGCTTTTCGAGGGGAGAAGAGACCCAGTACTTC
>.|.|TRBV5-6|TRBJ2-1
CASSLMTGEQFF
TGTGCCAGCAGCTTGATGACGGGGGAGCAGTTCTTC
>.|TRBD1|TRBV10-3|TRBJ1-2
CAISDSTGARDYGYTF
TGTGCCATCAGTGACTCCACAGGGGCCCGGGACTATGGCTACACCTTC
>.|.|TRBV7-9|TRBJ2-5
CASSPLSQETQYF
TGTGCCAGCAGCCCCCTCTCCCAGGAGACCCAGTACTTC
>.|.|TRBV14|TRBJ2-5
CASSQARETQYF
TGTGCCAGCAGCCAGGCCCGAGAGACCCAGTACTTC
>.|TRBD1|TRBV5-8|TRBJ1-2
CASSLVTGSNYGYTF
TGTGCCAGCAGCTTGGTGACAGGGTCTAACTATGGCTACACCTTC
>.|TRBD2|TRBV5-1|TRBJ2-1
CASSFMTSGGNEQFF
TGCGCCAGCAGCTTTATGACTAGCGGGGGGAATGAGCAGTTCTTC
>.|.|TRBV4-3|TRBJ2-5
CASSQVGGGTKETQYF
TGCGCCAGCAGCCAGGTCGGGGGCGGAACGAAAGAGACCCAGTACTTC
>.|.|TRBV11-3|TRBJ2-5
CASSLGEQETQYF
TGTGCCAGCAGCTTAGGAGAACAAGAGACCCAGTACTTC
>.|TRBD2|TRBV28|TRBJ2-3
CASPAWGGGIADTQYF
TGTGCCAGCCCGGCTTGGGGCGGGGGTATCGCAGATACGCAGTATTTT
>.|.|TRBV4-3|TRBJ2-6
CASSQSKRAISGANVLTF
TGCGCCAGCAGCCAGTCAAAAAGGGCTATCTCTGGGGCCAACGTCCTGACTTTC
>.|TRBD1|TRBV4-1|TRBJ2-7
CASSPRQGAYEQYF
TGCGCCAGCAGCCCCAGACAGGGGGCCTACGAGCAGTACTTC
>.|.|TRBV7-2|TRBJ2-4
CASSLVGGVKAKNIQYF
TGTGCCAGCAGCTTAGTCGGTGGGGTTAAGGCCAAAAACATTCAGTACTTC
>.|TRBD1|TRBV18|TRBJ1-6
CASSPQGTGNNSPLHF
TGTGCCAGCTCACCTCAAGGGACAGGCAATAATTCACCCCTCCACTTT
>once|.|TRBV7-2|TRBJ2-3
CASSSLVGGRTDTQYF
TGTGCCAGCAGCTCCTTAGTCGGGGGGCGCACAGATACGCAGTATTTT
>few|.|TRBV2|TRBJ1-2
CASRSGSRWIHGYTF
TGTGCCAGCAGGAGTGGAAGTAGGTGGATTCATGGCTACACCTTC
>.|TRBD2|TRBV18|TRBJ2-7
CASSPNQAGGAYEQYF
TGTGCCAGCTCACCAAACCAGGCGGGGGGCGCCTACGAGCAGTACTTC
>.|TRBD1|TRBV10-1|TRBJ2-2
CASRGTGVSGELFF
TGCGCCAGCAGGGGGACAGGGGTATCCGGGGAGCTGTTTTTT
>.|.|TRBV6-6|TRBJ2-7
CASSSLDEQYF
TGTGCCAGCAGTTCTCTCGACGAGCAGTACTTC
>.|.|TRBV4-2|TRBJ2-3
CASSPRRTDTQYF
TGTGCCAGCAGCCCGCGGCGCACAGATACGCAGTATTTT
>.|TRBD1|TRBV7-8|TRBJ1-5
CASSLGQGGDQPQHF
TGTGCCAGCAGCTTAGGACAGGGTGGGGATCAGCCCCAGCATTTT
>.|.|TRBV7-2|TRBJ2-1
CASSPAQGVENEQFF
TGTGCCAGCAGCCCCGCGCAGGGAGTGGAAAATGAGCAGTTCTTC
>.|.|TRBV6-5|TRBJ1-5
CASSYSAGDNQPQHF
TGTGCCAGCAGTTACTCGGCCGGGGACAATCAGCCCCAGCATTTT
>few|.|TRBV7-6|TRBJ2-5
CASSLDTGFGQTQYF
TGTGCCAGCAGCCTAGATACAGGGTTCGGACAGACCCAGTACTTC